Sequencing of this T cell receptor (beta chain) was carried out in a study of T cells in localized non-small cell lung cancer. CDR3 length: 22 residues. Concerning this clone itself: The antigen remains undetermined.

General study findings and limits: For the top 100 tumor clones, a median about 50 also appeared in adjacent lung.

Produced via immunoSEQ multiplex PCR; TCRdb's table is partial and in-frame only. The sample lists approximately 43,000 clones, about 88% occurring once. This TCR was recovered from a woman aged 18 to 55 with stage III lung adenocarcinoma. The V gene is TRBV21-1, the J gene TRBJ1-4. TRBV21-1 is a pseudogene. The material sequenced was peripheral blood, taken before any cancer treatment. The CDR3 DNA follows: TGTGCCAGCAGCAAAAAAGATTCCTACGGAGGGGCGGAACTACTTTGGAATGAAAAACTGTTTTTT. It encodes CASSKKDSYGGAELLWNEKLFF.